The source of this T cell receptor beta chain is a study of cytomegalovirus exposure and HLA in healthy donors. Vbeta (60) and Jbeta (13) primers were used in the PCR. Profiled with immunoSEQ multiplex PCR; TCRdb holds only in-frame clones, not every one. Of 100,000 to 150,000 clones listed, around 80% are singletons. General study findings and limits: Evidence from a later analysis indicated that most CMV-associated TCR beta chains looked HLA-restricted.

This clone turned up a few times. No antigen is known for it. Germline values: CDR1 SGHRS, CDR2 YFSETQ. Trimming removed 0 bases from V and 2 bases from J; junction bases left unmatched: 3. The CDR3 runs to 16 residues. The chain uses TRBV5-1 and TRBJ2-1, with 9 positions matching TRBD2. Sequencing was carried out using PBMCs. This TCR came from a female donor in good health and CMV-seronegative. In DNA form, the CDR3 reads TGCGCCAGCAGCTTGGCCGGCGGGAGGGCCTACAATGAGCAGTTCTTC. Encoded protein: CASSLAGGRAYNEQFF.